The 2 T cell receptor beta chains listed next were all sequenced from one sample in a study of early T cells in non-severe SARS-CoV-2 infection. From the 5' RACE reads, TCRdb called clonotypes with MiXCR, one entry per CDR3 protein. The repertoire includes 45,000 to 55,000 distinct CDR3 sequences, around a tenth of them detected once, and roughly 10% sits in the top ten. Sequenced material: whole blood. The receptors were sampled from an adult who was a healthcare worker with PCR-confirmed SARS-CoV-2 infection or an uninfected control (not recorded which).

This clonotype has ten or more counts. The J gene is TRBJ1-5, the V gene TRBV4-1; weak D call: TRBD1 (5 bases). Germline V gene sequence: CDR1 MGHRA, CDR2 YSYEKL. This CDR3 is built from 17 residues. Trimming took 2 bases from V and 1 from J, leaving 15 bases between them. In DNA, the CDR3 is TGCGCCAGCAGCCAAAAGGGTGGAGGGGTGAGCAATCAGCCCCAGCATTTT. Its protein is CASSQKGGGVSNQPQHF.

This clonotype was seen a handful of times. The V and J genes are TRBV5-5 and TRBJ1-6; the D gene is possibly TRBD1 (6 bases). Germline CDR1 and CDR2: SGHKS and YYEKEE (reference sequence). V gave up 4 bases and J gave up 6 bases, with 17 bases separating them. This CDR3 is 16 amino acids long. The chain's CDR3 is CASSLTPGGGNSPLHF. CDR3 sequence (DNA): TGTGCCAGCAGCCTCACACCGGGAGGGGGTAATTCACCCCTCCACTTT.